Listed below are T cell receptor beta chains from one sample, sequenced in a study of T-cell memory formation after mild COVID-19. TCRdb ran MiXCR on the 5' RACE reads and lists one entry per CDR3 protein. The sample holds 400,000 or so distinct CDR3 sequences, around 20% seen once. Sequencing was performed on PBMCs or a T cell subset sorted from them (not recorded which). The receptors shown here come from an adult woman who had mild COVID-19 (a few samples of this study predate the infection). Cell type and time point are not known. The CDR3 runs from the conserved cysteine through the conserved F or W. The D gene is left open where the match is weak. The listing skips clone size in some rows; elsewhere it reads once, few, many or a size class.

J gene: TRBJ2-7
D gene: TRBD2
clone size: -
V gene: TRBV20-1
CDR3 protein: CSAESGTYEQYF
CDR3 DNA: TGCAGTGCAGAGAGCGGGACCTACGAGCAGTACTTC

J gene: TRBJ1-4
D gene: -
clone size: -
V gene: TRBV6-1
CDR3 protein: CASSPIPGRGEKLFF
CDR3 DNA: TGTGCCAGCAGTCCAATCCCCGGACGCGGTGAAAAACTGTTTTTT

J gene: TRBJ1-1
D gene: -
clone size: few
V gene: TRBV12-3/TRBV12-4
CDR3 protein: CASSLPLGAEAFF
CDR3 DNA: TGTGCCAGCAGTTTACCGCTCGGAGCTGAAGCTTTCTTT

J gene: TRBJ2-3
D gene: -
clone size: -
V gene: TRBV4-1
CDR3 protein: CASSQAVSTDTQYF
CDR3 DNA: TGCGCCAGCAGCCAAGCCGTTAGCACAGATACGCAGTATTTT

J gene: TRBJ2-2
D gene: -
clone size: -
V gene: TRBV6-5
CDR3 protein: CASSPRVRPTGELFF
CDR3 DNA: TGTGCCAGCAGTCCCCGGGTCCGACCCACCGGGGAGCTGTTTTTT

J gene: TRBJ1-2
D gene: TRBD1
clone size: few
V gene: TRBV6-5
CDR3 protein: CASSYRTGVNYGYTF
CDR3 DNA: TGTGCCAGCAGTTATAGGACAGGGGTGAACTATGGCTACACCTTC

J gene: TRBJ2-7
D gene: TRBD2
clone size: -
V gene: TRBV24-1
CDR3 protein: CATSSGSDYEQYF
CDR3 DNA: TGTGCCACCAGTAGCGGGAGCGATTACGAGCAGTACTTC

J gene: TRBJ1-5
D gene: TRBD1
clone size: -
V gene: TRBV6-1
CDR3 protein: CASITAARTGGDQPQHF
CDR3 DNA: TGTGCCAGCATTACCGCCGCACGGACAGGGGGAGACCAGCCCCAGCATTTT

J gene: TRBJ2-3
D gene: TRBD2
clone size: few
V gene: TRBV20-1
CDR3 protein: CSAGGLAGVVAADTQYF
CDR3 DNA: TGCAGTGCTGGGGGACTAGCGGGAGTCGTTGCGGCAGATACGCAGTATTTT

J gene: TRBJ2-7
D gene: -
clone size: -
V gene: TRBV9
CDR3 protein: CASSVALGDEQYF
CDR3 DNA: TGTGCCAGCAGCGTAGCCCTGGGCGACGAGCAGTACTTC

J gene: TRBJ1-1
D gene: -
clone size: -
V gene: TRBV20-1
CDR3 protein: CSALLIPRGLNTEAFF
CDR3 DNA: TGCAGTGCTCTACTAATCCCCCGAGGGTTGAACACTGAAGCTTTCTTT

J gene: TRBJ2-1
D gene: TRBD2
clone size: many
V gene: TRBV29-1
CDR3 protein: CSVVGGGTYNEQFF
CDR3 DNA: TGCAGCGTTGTGGGCGGGGGTACCTACAATGAGCAGTTCTTC

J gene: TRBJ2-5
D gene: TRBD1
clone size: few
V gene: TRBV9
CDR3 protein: CASGGNRGRIPQETQYF
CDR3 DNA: TGTGCCTCCGGGGGGAACAGGGGGCGAATCCCCCAAGAGACCCAGTACTTC

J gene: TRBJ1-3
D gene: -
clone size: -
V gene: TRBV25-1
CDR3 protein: CASMWGSGNTIYF
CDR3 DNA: TGTGCCAGCATGTGGGGTTCTGGAAACACCATATATTTT

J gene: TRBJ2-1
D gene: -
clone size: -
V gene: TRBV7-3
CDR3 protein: CASSLASPGEQFF
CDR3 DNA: TGTGCCAGCAGCTTAGCGTCGCCCGGTGAGCAGTTCTTC

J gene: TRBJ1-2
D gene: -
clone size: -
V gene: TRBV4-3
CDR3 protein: CASSQDQASTNYGYTF
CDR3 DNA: TGCGCCAGCAGCCAAGATCAGGCCAGCACAAACTATGGCTACACCTTC

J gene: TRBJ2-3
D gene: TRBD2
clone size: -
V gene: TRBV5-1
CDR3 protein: CASSLGAGLAGSKDTQYF
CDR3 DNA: TGCGCCAGCAGCTTGGGAGCCGGACTAGCGGGATCTAAAGATACGCAGTATTTT

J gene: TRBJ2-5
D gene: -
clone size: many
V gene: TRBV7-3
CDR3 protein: CASSLTGGETQYF
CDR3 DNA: TGTGCCAGCAGCTTAACGGGTGGAGAGACCCAGTACTTC

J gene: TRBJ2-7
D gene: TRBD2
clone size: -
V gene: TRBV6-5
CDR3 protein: CASSYSTGRAYEQYF
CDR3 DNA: TGTGCCAGCAGTTACTCGACCGGGAGGGCTTACGAGCAGTACTTC

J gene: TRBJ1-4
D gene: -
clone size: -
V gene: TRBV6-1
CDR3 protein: CASSGFGRNEKLFF
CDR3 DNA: TGTGCCAGCAGTGGATTTGGCAGGAATGAAAAACTGTTTTTT

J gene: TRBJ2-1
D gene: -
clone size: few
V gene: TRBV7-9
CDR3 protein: CASSLPGTPLNEQFF
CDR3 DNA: TGTGCCAGCAGCCTACCCGGGACGCCTCTCAATGAGCAGTTCTTC

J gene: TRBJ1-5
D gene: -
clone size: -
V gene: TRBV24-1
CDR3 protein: CATSDIDGQPQHF
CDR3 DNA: TGTGCCACCAGTGATATAGATGGACAGCCCCAGCATTTT

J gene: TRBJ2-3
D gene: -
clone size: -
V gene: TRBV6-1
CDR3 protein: CASVFSSTDTQYF
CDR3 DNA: TGTGCCAGCGTCTTCAGTAGCACAGATACGCAGTATTTT

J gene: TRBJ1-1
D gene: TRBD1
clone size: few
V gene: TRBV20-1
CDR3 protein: CSARRQGGTEAFF
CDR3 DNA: TGCAGTGCTAGACGACAGGGGGGCACTGAAGCTTTCTTT

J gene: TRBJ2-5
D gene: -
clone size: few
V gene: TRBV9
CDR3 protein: CASSLEDPATQYF
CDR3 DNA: TGTGCCAGCAGTCTAGAGGACCCGGCCACCCAGTACTTC

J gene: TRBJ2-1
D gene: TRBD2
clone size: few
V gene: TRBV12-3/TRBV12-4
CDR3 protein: CASELRGSRSQFF
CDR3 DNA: TGTGCCAGCGAACTGCGGGGGAGCAGATCGCAGTTCTTC

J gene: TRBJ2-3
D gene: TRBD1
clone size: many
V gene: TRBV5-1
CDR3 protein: CASSGGQGTDTQYF
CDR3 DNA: TGCGCCAGCAGCGGCGGACAGGGCACAGATACGCAGTATTTT

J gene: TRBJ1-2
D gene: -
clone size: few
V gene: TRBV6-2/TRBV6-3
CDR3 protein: CASTIQWDYGYTF
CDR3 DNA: TGTGCCAGCACCATCCAGTGGGACTATGGCTACACCTTC

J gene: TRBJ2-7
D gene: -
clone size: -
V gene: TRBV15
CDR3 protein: CATSRGGRDEQYF
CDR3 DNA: TGTGCCACCAGCAGAGGGGGCAGGGACGAGCAGTACTTC

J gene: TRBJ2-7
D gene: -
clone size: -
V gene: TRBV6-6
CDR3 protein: CASSYSAGGSYEQYF
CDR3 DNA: TGTGCCAGCAGTTACTCCGCCGGGGGCTCCTACGAGCAGTACTTC

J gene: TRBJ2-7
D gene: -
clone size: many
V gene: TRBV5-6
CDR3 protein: CASSPTNSVYEQYF
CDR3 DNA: TGTGCCAGCAGCCCCACCAACTCTGTTTACGAGCAGTACTTC

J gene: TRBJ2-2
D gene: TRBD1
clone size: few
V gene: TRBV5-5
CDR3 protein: CASHRQGGSTGELFF
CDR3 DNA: TGTGCCAGCCACCGACAGGGCGGAAGCACCGGGGAGCTGTTTTTT

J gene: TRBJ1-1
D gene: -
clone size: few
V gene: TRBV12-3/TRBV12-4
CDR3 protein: CASSQLAENTEAFF
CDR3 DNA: TGTGCCAGCAGCCAGCTCGCAGAGAACACTGAAGCTTTCTTT

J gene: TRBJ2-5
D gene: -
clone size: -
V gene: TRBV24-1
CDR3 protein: CATSGGETQYF
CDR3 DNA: TGTGCCACCAGTGGTGGCGAGACCCAGTACTTC

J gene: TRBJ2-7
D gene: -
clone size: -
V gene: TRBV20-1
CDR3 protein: CSAREEVSMSYEQYF
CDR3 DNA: TGCAGTGCTAGAGAGGAGGTCTCGATGAGCTACGAGCAGTACTTC

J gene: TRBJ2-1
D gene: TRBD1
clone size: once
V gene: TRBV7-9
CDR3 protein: CATGTGAVHEQFF
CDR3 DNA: TGTGCCACGGGGACAGGGGCCGTCCATGAGCAGTTCTTC

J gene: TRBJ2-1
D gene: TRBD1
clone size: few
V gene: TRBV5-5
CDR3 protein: CASSFYIVPTGWTYNEQFF
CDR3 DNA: TGTGCCAGCAGCTTCTATATCGTCCCGACAGGGTGGACCTACAATGAGCAGTTCTTC

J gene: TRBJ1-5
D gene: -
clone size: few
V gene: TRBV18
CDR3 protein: CASSPHSDQPQHF
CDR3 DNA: TGTGCCAGCTCACCACATTCGGATCAGCCCCAGCATTTT

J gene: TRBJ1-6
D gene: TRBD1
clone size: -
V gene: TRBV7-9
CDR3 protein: CASSQLGTANNSPLHF
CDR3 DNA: TGTGCCAGCAGCCAACTAGGGACAGCTAATAATTCACCCCTCCACTTT

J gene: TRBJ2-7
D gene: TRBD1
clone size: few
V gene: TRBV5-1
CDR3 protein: CASSLEGTGDHYEQYF
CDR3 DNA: TGCGCCAGCAGCTTGGAAGGGACAGGAGACCACTACGAGCAGTACTTC